Listed below are T cell receptor beta chains from one sample, sequenced in a study of blood T cell repertoires in COVID-19. Measured with immunoSEQ multiplex PCR; TCRdb has only the in-frame clones, and not every one. The sample includes roughly 20,000 clones, 80% to 90% of them seen just once. The specimen was peripheral blood. These receptors were taken from a human donor with active COVID-19. The donor label of this sample is uncertain. CDR3s include the opening cysteine and the closing phenylalanine or tryptophan. The D gene is left open where the match is weak. Clone size is not always given. Where it is, it says once, few, many or a class for expanded clones.

clone_size	d_call	v_call	j_call	cdr3_nt	cdr3_aa
-	TRBD1	TRBV5-1	TRBJ1-6	TGCGCCAGCAGCAGCCGGGACAGTTATTCACCCCTCCACTTT	CASSSRDSYSPLHF
once	-	TRBV12-5	TRBJ1-6	TGTGCTAGTGGTTCAGGGATACAAGGGAATTCACCCCTCCACTTT	CASGSGIQGNSPLHF
-	-	TRBV6-5	TRBJ2-2	TGTGCCAGCACCATCTCACAGTACACCGGGGAGCTGTTTTTT	CASTISQYTGELFF
-	-	TRBV11-3	TRBJ1-1	TGTGCCAGCACGACGTCGACAGCCATGAACACTGAAGCTTTCTTT	CASTTSTAMNTEAFF
-	-	TRBV28	TRBJ1-5	TGTGCCAGCAGTTTACGACAGTATAGCAATCAGCCCCAGCATTTT	CASSLRQYSNQPQHF
-	TRBD1	TRBV19	TRBJ2-1	TGTGCCAGTAGTATAGCCTCCGGGACAGGGGGCTTTGGTGAGCAGTTCTTC	CASSIASGTGGFGEQFF
few	-	TRBV2	TRBJ1-2	TGTGCCAGCAGTGATTCCTTTGGGGCGCAGGTTGGCTACACCTTC	CASSDSFGAQVGYTF
-	-	TRBV13	TRBJ1-2	TGTGCCAGCAGTCTCGGAGGGGCGGATGGCTACACCTTC	CASSLGGADGYTF
-	-	TRBV6-5	TRBJ1-1	TGTGCCAGCAGGGCTTACACTGAAGCTTTCTTT	CASRAYTEAFF
-	-	TRBV2	TRBJ2-7	TGTGCCAGCAGTGTAGTGAGCTCCTACGAGCAGTACTTC	CASSVVSSYEQYF
-	-	TRBV3-1/TRBV3-2	TRBJ2-1	TGTGCCAGCAGCCAAACCGAGGGCTCCTACAATGAGCAGTTCTTC	CASSQTEGSYNEQFF
-	TRBD2	TRBV7-8	TRBJ2-2	TGTGCCAGCAGCTTAGAGGCTAGCGGGGGGGTAGGCGGCACCGGGGAGCTGTTTTTT	CASSLEASGGVGGTGELFF
-	TRBD2	TRBV10-3	TRBJ2-3	TGTGCCATCAGCCGACTAGCGGGGGGTGGAGATACGCAGTATTTT	CAISRLAGGGDTQYF
-	-	TRBV29-1	TRBJ2-5	TGCAGCGCCCGGGCAGGGTCCCAAGAGACCCAGTACTTC	CSARAGSQETQYF